This record concerns one T cell receptor (beta chain) sequence. This sample is part of a study of blood T cell repertoires in COVID-19. Recruitment covered about 25 US areas and drew participants whose ages spanned about 18 to 90 years. Assay: immunoSEQ multiplex PCR; the TCRdb copy retains only in-frame clones and omits some. The sample lists under 300,000 clones; approximately 86% were seen once. This CDR3 is 12 amino acids long. The V and J ends lost 3 bases and 4 bases respectively, with 5 bases between them. Sequencing input: PBMCs or T cells enriched from blood (not recorded which). The clonotype was recovered from a woman in her forties or fifties who had recovered from COVID-19. The chain recombines TRBV12-3 or TRBV12-4 with TRBJ2-3; D is ambiguous. CDR3 loop: CASSFQADTQYF. Here the CDR3 DNA reads TGTGCCAGCAGTTTCCAGGCAGATACGCAGTATTTT.